Below, 23 T cell receptor beta chains from the same sample are listed, as sequenced in a study of CD8+ T cells in alopecia areata. The treatment is: oral pan-JAK inhibitor, 5-10 mg twice daily. RNA, once extracted, was reverse transcribed into cDNA for use as the sequencing template. TCRdb's table, derived via immunoSEQ multiplex PCR, lists solely in-frame clones and lacks some. The sample lists about 250,000 clones, 60% occurring once. Sequencing was performed on CD4+ T cells sorted from blood, taken at roughly week 52, from a patient treated with tofacitinib. The source is a human donor with alopecia areata.

The chain combines TRBV5-1 with TRBJ2-1; 10 bases are a match to TRBD1. The trim removed 4 bases at V and 8 bases at J, leaving 9 bases unmatched. CDR1 is SGHRS, CDR2 YFSETQ, per germline. CDR3 length: 15 amino acids. CDR3 residues: CASSGAGTGEDEQFF. CDR3 sequence (DNA): TGCGCCAGCAGCGGGGCCGGGACAGGGGAAGATGAGCAGTTCTTC.

This clone was seen more than once but under ten times. The chain joins TRBV10-3 to TRBJ2-7, with D possibly TRBD2 on 5 matching bases. Trimming left V 6 bases short and J 5 bases short, with 14 bases between. Germline CDR1 ENHRY, CDR2 SYGVKD. This CDR3 contains 13 residues. CDR3 amino acids: CAISADRGDEQYF. Here the CDR3 DNA reads TGTGCCATCAGCGCCGACCGGGGAGACGAGCAGTACTTC.

A few counts support this clone. The chain employs TRBV7-9 and TRBJ1-2; D unclear. Germline CDR1 reads SEHNR; CDR2 reads FQNEAQ (reference sequence). This CDR3 region has 12 residues. Trimming removed 4 bases from V and 4 bases from J, with 7 bases in between. CDR3 sequence (DNA): TGTGCCAGCAGCTCCTCGTCCTATGGCTACACCTTC. This translates into CASSSSSYGYTF.

In this sample, this clone turned up once. The V gene is TRBV5-4, the J gene TRBJ2-6, with D tentatively TRBD1 or TRBD2 (6 bases each). Germline V gene lookup returns CDR1 SGHNT and CDR2 YYREEE (reference sequence). Deletions cut 4 bases from V and 0 bases from J, with 14 bases between. The CDR3 totals 17 residues. The CDR3 reads CASSPRGAGSGANVLTF. As DNA, the CDR3 is TGTGCCAGCAGCCCAAGGGGGGCCGGCTCTGGGGCCAACGTCCTGACTTTC.

This chain uses TRBV9 with TRBJ1-1; D call uncertain. This CDR3 is 14 amino acids long. Germline CDR1 SGDLS, CDR2 YYNGEE. With 4 bases removed from V and 2 bases from J, the gap between germline ends came to 12 bases. The CDR3 coding sequence is TGTGCCAGCAGCCCGAAGGGATTAAACACTGAAGCTTTCTTT. Translated, it gives CASSPKGLNTEAFF. Complete variable domain (other parts from reference TRBV9 and TRBJ1-1): DSGVTQTPKHLITATGQRVTLRCSPRSGDLSVYWYQQSLDQGLQFLIQYYNGEERAKGNILERFSAQQFPDLHSELNLSSLELGDSALYFCASSPKGLNTEAFFGQGTRLTVV.

This clone has just a few counts. V usage is TRBV29-1 and J usage is TRBJ2-7, with a tentative D call TRBD1 (6 bases). The CDR3 sequence is 12 residues long. Germline loops: CDR1 SQVTM, CDR2 ANQGSEA. V was trimmed by 5 bases and J by 3 bases, leaving 11 bases between them. In DNA form, the CDR3 reads TGCAGCGTTAAGGGGGATTACTACGAGCAGTACTTC. Encoded protein: CSVKGDYYEQYF.

In its sample, this clone was seen a few times. The V gene is TRBV7-9, the J gene TRBJ2-1, with 10 bases fitting TRBD2. Looked up from germline, CDR1 is SEHNR and CDR2 is FQNEAQ (reference sequence). The CDR3 is made up of 15 amino acids. V lost 6 bases to trimming and J lost 10 bases; unmatched junction nucleotides: 12. Here the CDR3 DNA reads TGTGCCAGCAGTCCTACTAGCGGGGCCGCCGGGGAGCAGTTCTTC. Protein sequence: CASSPTSGAAGEQFF.

The table lists this clone with a few counts. The chain employs TRBV29-1 and TRBJ2-7; a weak D match, TRBD1 (5 bases). CDR3 size: 13 residues. Looked up from germline, CDR1 is SQVTM and CDR2 is ANQGSEA. Trimming left V 3 bases short and J 3 bases short, with 12 bases between. The CDR3 DNA follows: TGCAGCGTTGATGGGCAGGGCGGCTACGAGCAGTACTTC. Amino acid sequence: CSVDGQGGYEQYF.

The chain has TRBV10-3 and TRBJ2-1, with TRBD2 identical over 10 bases. V lost 4 bases, J lost 4 bases, and 4 bases stayed unmatched. The germline CDR1 and CDR2 sequences are ENHRY and SYGVKD. The CDR3 consists of 15 residues. CDR3 sequence: CAISALAGTYNEQFF. CDR3 nucleotides: TGTGCCATCAGTGCACTAGCGGGGACTTACAATGAGCAGTTCTTC.

The chain carries TRBV7-2 and TRBJ2-1; 7 bases are a match to TRBD2. Germline CDR1 SGHTA, CDR2 FQGNSA. The CDR3 loop spans 14 amino acids. The ends lost 2 bases at V and 6 bases at J; junction bases unmatched: 4. CDR3: CASSLIAGLNEQFF. The CDR3 coding sequence is TGTGCCAGCAGCTTAATAGCGGGCCTCAATGAGCAGTTCTTC.

The chain employs TRBV7-9 and TRBJ1-6; TRBD1 agrees at 7 bases. Trimming at V came to 6 bases and at J to 8 bases, leaving 4 bases not matched to a gene. This CDR3 spans 13 amino acids. CDR1 SEHNR and CDR2 FQNEAQ come from the germline V gene (reference sequence). The CDR3 DNA reads TGTGCCAGCAGTCTTACAGGGGATTCACCCCTCCACTTT. Its translation is CASSLTGDSPLHF.

This clone has a handful of counts. Other DNA sequences of this sample code for an identical CDR3. This chain joins TRBV30 and TRBJ1-1; D remains unclear. Trimming took off 0 bases at V and 1 base at J, with 6 bases between the two ends. CDR1 and CDR2 from the germline V gene are GTSNPN and SVGIG (reference sequence). The CDR3 extends over 13 amino acids. CDR3 region: CAWSVQQNTEAFF. The CDR3 DNA is TGTGCCTGGAGTGTACAACAGAACACTGAAGCTTTCTTT.

This clone was seen more than once but under ten times. J is TRBJ2-6 and V is TRBV4-3; D is unclear. This CDR3 contains 17 residues. The germline V and J ends were trimmed by 0 bases and 0 bases, with 9 bases remaining between them. The germline gives CDR1 LGHNA, CDR2 YSLEER. The CDR3 DNA reads as TGCGCCAGCAGCCAAGACGGACGGACCTCTGGGGCCAACGTCCTGACTTTC. Translation gives CASSQDGRTSGANVLTF.

This clone has only one observation. The V and J genes are TRBV6-6 and TRBJ2-1; weak D call: TRBD1 (6 bases). CDR3 length equals 14 residues. The germline V and J ends were trimmed by 5 bases and 7 bases, with 15 bases remaining between them. Germline CDR1 MNHNY, CDR2 SVGAGI (reference sequence). In DNA, the CDR3 is TGTGCCAGCAGTCGACAGGCCGGGGAAAATGAGCAGTTCTTC. Its translation: CASSRQAGENEQFF.

The chain combines TRBV30 with TRBJ1-2; D is ambiguous. CDR3 length: 11 amino acids. Between the trimmed V and J ends, which lost 5 bases and 5 bases, there was a span of 9 bases. The germline V gene encodes CDR1 GTSNPN and CDR2 SVGIG (reference sequence). The CDR3 nucleotides are TGTGCCTGGGGTAGTGCTTATGGCTACACCTTC. Its translation: CAWGSAYGYTF.

Points on this clone: At the DNA level, this CDR3 is encoded by other sequences in the same sample as well. This chain joins TRBV30 and TRBJ1-6, with no clear D. Trimming pared 1 base from V and 10 bases from J, leaving 11 bases between. The CDR3 runs 13 residues. The germline V gene encodes CDR1 GTSNPN and CDR2 SVGIG (reference sequence). CDR3 amino acids: CAWSDRAGSPLHF. The DNA of the CDR3 is TGTGCCTGGAGTGATAGGGCGGGCTCACCCCTCCACTTT.

This chain uses TRBV9 with TRBJ2-1, with 7 bases lining up with TRBD2. The ends lost 0 bases at V and 0 bases at J; junction bases unmatched: 3. Germline loops: CDR1 SGDLS, CDR2 YYNGEE. The CDR3 consists of 16 residues. In DNA, the CDR3 is TGTGCCAGCAGCGTAGGACTAGCCCACTCCTACAATGAGCAGTTCTTC. Its protein product is CASSVGLAHSYNEQFF.

The rearrangement links TRBV7-9 to TRBJ2-5; TRBD1 matches at 9 bases. CDR3 size: 15 residues. CDR1 and CDR2 from the germline V gene are SEHNR and FQNEAQ (reference sequence). Trimming removed 5 bases from V and 5 bases from J; junction bases left unmatched: 9. The CDR3 region is CASSARDRAKETQYF. DNA of the CDR3: TGTGCCAGCAGCGCAAGGGACAGGGCAAAGGAGACCCAGTACTTC.

This clone was observed a few times. The chain is built from TRBV28 and TRBJ2-4; D not resolved. The germline V gene has CDR1 MDHEN and CDR2 SYDVKM. V was clipped by 8 bases and J by 9 bases, with 14 bases between them. The CDR3 runs 12 residues. The CDR3 protein is CASGRWGSIQYF. CDR3 coding DNA: TGTGCCAGCGGAAGGTGGGGAAGCATTCAGTACTTC.

CDR3 residues: CASSIWVGTTGGSGELFF. The CDR3 DNA reads as TGTGCCAGCAGCATTTGGGTGGGCACGACAGGGGGTTCCGGGGAGCTGTTTTTT. The rearrangement links TRBV27 to TRBJ2-2, with 9 nucleotides matching TRBD1. J was trimmed by 6 bases and V by 6 bases; bases with no gene match: 17. The CDR3 is 18 amino acids. The germline V gene encodes CDR1 MNHEY and CDR2 SMNVEV (reference sequence).

This clone was seen a handful of times. The chain is built from TRBV9 and TRBJ1-2; perhaps TRBD1 as D (5 bases). Germline V gives CDR1 SGDLS, CDR2 YYNGEE. This CDR3 spans 13 amino acids. The germline V and J ends were trimmed by 0 bases and 3 bases, with 6 bases remaining between them. CDR3 amino acids: CASSVGRDYGYTF. DNA for the CDR3: TGTGCCAGCAGCGTAGGCAGGGACTATGGCTACACCTTC.

At least ten counts were recorded for this clone. V gene TRBV29-1 combines with J gene TRBJ2-1, with TRBD2 as a possible D gene (7 bases). CDR3 size: 14 residues. V lost 3 bases, J lost 0 bases, and 9 bases lay in between. In germline, CDR1 is SQVTM, CDR2 ANQGSEA. CDR3 residues: CSVEGGGSYNEQFF. The CDR3 nucleotides read TGCAGCGTTGAGGGAGGGGGCTCCTACAATGAGCAGTTCTTC.

This clone was seen just once. This chain joins TRBV18 and TRBJ2-7, with 7 bases matching TRBD1. V lost 3 bases, J lost 3 bases, and 8 bases stayed unmatched. This CDR3 is built from 15 residues. Germline V lookup: CDR1 KGHSH, CDR2 LQKENI. CDR3 residues: CASSPLPGQSYEQYF. DNA for the CDR3: TGTGCCAGCTCACCCTTACCGGGACAGAGCTACGAGCAGTACTTC.